The present T cell receptor beta chain was sequenced within a study of CD4 and CD8 cells across lung adenocarcinoma regions. Germline loops: CDR1 SGDLS, CDR2 YYNGEE. The V end was cut by 1 base, the J end by 0 bases, with 5 bases between. The CDR3 is made up of 14 amino acids. Donors had localized lung adenocarcinoma, a non-small cell lung cancer. TCRdb reprocessed the PCR reads via MiXCR and lists one record per CDR3 protein. The sample records approximately 25,000 distinct CDR3 sequences, around 53% being singletons. This chain links TRBV9 with TRBJ2-1; unclear D gene. The TCR originated in a male donor with lung adenocarcinoma. The CD4 and CD8 labels of this study may be unreliable. The sequenced sample consisted of CD8+ T cells from the center of a lung tumor. CDR3 loop: CASSVQSSYNEQFF. As DNA, the CDR3 is TGTGCCAGCAGCGTACAGAGCTCCTACAATGAGCAGTTCTTC.